This T cell receptor beta chain was identified in a study of T-cell reconstitution after alpha-beta-depleted transplantation in children. This clonotype was detected a few times. Germline V gene lookup returns CDR1 LNHNV and CDR2 YYDKDF (reference sequence). This CDR3 has 15 amino acids. Between the trimmed V and J ends, which lost 3 bases and 0 bases, there was a span of 12 bases. This sample's TCRbeta library carried unique molecular identifier barcodes. TCRdb independently ran MiXCR on the PCR reads; one entry per CDR3 protein. Of about 230,000 distinct CDR3 sequences listed, approximately 12% were seen once; the top ten hold 2% to 3%.

The TCR comes from a human donor who donated a stem cell graft to a child with acute lymphoblastic leukemia. The genes are TRBV15 and TRBJ2-7, with D perhaps TRBD2 (5 bases). The specimen was PBMCs from the stem cell graft donor, collected from the stem cell graft. The DNA for the CDR3 is TGTGCCACCAGCAGTATTCGGGGAGTCTCCTACGAGCAGTACTTC. Amino acids: CATSSIRGVSYEQYF.